The present T cell receptor beta chain was sequenced within a study of blood T cell repertoires in COVID-19. Study information: The United States, Italy and Spain supplied acute and convalescent COVID-19 samples. The cDNA or gDNA used as material had been derived from T cells, B-cell-depleted T cells, or PBMCs.

The CDR3 totals 12 residues. Germline CDR1 SNHLY, CDR2 FYNNEI. J gave up 3 bases and V 6 bases, and 1 base lay outside the gene matches. This table comes from immunoSEQ multiplex PCR, and its TCRdb copy is limited to in-frame clones, with some not included. The repertoire consists of over 150,000 clones, with 70% to 90% occurring once and the leading ten covering about 6.9%. Source material: peripheral blood. V gene TRBV2 combines with J gene TRBJ1-1, with 7 bases that match TRBD1. The receptor's source is a man older than 75 with COVID-19, enrolled during active disease. The CDR3 spells CASSQGDTEAFF. The CDR3 DNA sequence: TGTGCCAGCAGCCAGGGGGACACTGAAGCTTTCTTT.